This T cell receptor (beta chain) emerged from a study of blood T cell repertoires in COVID-19. Study details: Researchers got acute and convalescent COVID-19 samples from the United States, Italy and Spain. The analysed material was cDNA or gDNA that came from T cells, B-cell-depleted T cells, or PBMCs.

Patients in Seattle were enrolled during active infection, then followed longitudinally. The CDR3 spans 15 residues. V was cut by 4 bases and J by 7 bases, with 16 bases left in between. Germline CDR1 KGHDR, CDR2 SFDVKD. Using immunoSEQ multiplex PCR, the repertoire was profiled, and TCRdb retains in-frame clones only, with some absent. The repertoire holds approximately 170,000 clones, with around 84% as singletons. The sample comprised peripheral blood. The chain joins TRBV24-1 to TRBJ1-5, with D hard to call. The source of this sequence is a woman aged 70-85 years with COVID-19, enrolled during active disease. The CDR3 nucleotides are TGTGCCACCAGTGACGGTTCAGGAGGAGGCCAGCCCCAGCATTTT. Amino acids: CATSDGSGGGQPQHF.